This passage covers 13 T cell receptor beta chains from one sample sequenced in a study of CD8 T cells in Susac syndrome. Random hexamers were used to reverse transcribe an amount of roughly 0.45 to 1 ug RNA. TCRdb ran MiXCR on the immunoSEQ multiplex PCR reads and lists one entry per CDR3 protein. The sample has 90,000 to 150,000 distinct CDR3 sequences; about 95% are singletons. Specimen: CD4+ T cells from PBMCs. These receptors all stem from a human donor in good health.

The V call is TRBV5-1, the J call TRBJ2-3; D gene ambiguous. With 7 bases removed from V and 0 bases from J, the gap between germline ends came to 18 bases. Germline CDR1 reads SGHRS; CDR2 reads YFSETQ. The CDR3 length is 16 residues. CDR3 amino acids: CASRQVGSPSTDTQYF. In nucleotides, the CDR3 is TGCGCCAGCCGCCAGGTGGGCTCACCTAGCACAGATACGCAGTATTTT.

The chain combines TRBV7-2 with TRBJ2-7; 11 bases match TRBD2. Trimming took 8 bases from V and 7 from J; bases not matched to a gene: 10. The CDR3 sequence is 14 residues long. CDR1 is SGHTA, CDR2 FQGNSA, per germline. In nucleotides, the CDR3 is TGTGCCAGCCAGATAGCGGGAGGGCCAGTAGAGCAGTACTTC. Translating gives CASQIAGGPVEQYF.

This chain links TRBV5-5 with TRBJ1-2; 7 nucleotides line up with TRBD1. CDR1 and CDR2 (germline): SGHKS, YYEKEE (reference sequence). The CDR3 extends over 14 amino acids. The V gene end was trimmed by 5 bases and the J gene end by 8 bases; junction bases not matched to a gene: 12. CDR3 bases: TGTGCCAGCAGTTTCCGGGGGACAGACGGCGGCTACACCTTC. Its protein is CASSFRGTDGGYTF.

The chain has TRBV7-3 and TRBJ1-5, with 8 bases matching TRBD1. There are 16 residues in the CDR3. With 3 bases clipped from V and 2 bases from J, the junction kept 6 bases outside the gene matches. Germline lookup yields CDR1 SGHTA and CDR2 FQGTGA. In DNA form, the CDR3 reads TGTGCCAGCAGCTTCTCCGACAGGGGAGGCAATCAGCCCCAGCATTTT. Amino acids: CASSFSDRGGNQPQHF.

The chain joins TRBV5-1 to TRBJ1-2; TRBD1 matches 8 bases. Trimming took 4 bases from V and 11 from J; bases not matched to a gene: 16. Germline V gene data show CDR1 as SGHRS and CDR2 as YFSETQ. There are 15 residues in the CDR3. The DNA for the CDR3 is TGCGCCAGCAGCCCACCACCGGACAGGGTAGGAGCATACACCTTC. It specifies CASSPPPDRVGAYTF.

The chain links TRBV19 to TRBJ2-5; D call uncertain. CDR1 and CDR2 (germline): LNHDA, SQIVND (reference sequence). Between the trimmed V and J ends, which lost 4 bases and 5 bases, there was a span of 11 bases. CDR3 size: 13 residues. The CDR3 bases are TGTGCCAGTAGTACGCGGACGACGGAGACCCAGTACTTC. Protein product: CASSTRTTETQYF. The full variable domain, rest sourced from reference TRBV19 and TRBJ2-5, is DGGITQSPKYLFRKEGQNVTLSCEQNLNHDAMYWYRQDPGQGLRLIYYSQIVNDFQKGDIAEGYSVSREKKESFPLTVTSAQKNPTAFYLCASSTRTTETQYFGPGTRLLVL.

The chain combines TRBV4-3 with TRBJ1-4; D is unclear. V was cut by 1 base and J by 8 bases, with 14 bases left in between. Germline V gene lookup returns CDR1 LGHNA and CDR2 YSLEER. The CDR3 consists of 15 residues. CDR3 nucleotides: TGCGCCAGCAGCCAAGTGGCAATTGTTGGCGAAAAACTGTTTTTT. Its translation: CASSQVAIVGEKLFF.

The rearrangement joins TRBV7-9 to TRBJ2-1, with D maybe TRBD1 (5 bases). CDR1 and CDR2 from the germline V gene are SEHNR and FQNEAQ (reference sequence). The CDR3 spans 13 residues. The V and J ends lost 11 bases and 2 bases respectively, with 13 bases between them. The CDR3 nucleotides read TGTGCCGGCACGGACATGACCTACAATGAGCAGTTCTTC. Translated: CAGTDMTYNEQFF.

The CDR3, as DNA: TGCAGTGCCCCCCGGGACAGGGACGAGCAGTACTTC. Residues: CSAPRDRDEQYF. The chain combines TRBV20-1 with TRBJ2-7; 9 nucleotides align to TRBD1. V was pared by 6 bases and J by 5 bases, with 5 bases of the junction left unmatched. The V gene's germline CDR1 is DFQATT and CDR2 SNEGSKA (reference sequence). There are 12 residues in the CDR3.

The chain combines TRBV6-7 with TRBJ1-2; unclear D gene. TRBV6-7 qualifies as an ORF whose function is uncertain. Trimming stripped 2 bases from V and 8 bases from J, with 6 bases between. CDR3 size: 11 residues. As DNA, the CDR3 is TGTGCCAGCAGTTACCGGGCCGGCTACACCTTC. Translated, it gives CASSYRAGYTF.

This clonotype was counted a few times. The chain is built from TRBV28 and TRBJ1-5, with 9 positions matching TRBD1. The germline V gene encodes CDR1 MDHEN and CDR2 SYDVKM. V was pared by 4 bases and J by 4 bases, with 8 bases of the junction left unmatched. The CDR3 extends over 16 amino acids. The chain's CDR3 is CASSSSGTGRNQPQHF. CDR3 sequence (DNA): TGTGCCAGCAGTTCCTCCGGGACAGGGAGGAATCAGCCCCAGCATTTT.

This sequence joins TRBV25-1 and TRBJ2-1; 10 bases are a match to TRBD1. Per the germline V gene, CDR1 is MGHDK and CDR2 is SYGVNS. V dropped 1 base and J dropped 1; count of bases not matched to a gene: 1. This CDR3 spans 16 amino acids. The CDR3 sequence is CASSELDRGSYNEQFF. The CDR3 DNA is TGTGCCAGCAGTGAATTGGACAGGGGGTCCTACAATGAGCAGTTCTTC.

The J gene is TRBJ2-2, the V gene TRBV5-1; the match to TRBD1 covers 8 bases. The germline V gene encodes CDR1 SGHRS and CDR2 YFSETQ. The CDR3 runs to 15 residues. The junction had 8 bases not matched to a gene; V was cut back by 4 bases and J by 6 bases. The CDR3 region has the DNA TGCGCCAGCAGCCCGGGACAGGAAGATGCCGGGGAGCTGTTTTTT. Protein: CASSPGQEDAGELFF.